Following are 20 T cell receptor beta chains from one sample sequenced in a study of early T cells in non-severe SARS-CoV-2 infection (dated by TCRdb to the early 2020s). Library preparation employed 5' RACE. Sequencing instrument: NextSeq 500. The public reads were quality trimmed at Q25 with fastp and then assembled into clones with MiXCR by TCRdb, keeping productive beta chains. One record per CDR3 amino acid sequence lists the most common genes and DNA. The sample table contains over 80,000 distinct CDR3 sequences; only one count was recorded for 14% of them. Approximately 11% of the sample goes to the ten largest clones. Sequencing was done on a sample of whole blood. These receptor sequences come from an adult who was a healthcare worker with PCR-confirmed SARS-CoV-2 infection or an uninfected control (not recorded which).

The V gene is TRBV20-1, the J gene TRBJ2-1, with TRBD1 identical over 8 bases. The CDR3 runs 14 residues. The V gene's germline CDR1 is DFQATT and CDR2 SNEGSKA (reference sequence). V lost 1 base, J lost 3 bases, and 2 bases stayed unmatched. The CDR3 spells CSARAGQVYNEQFF. CDR3 DNA sequence: TGCAGTGCTAGAGCGGGACAGGTCTACAATGAGCAGTTCTTC.

CDR3 sequence reads: CASNPPGEDTQYF. In DNA form, the CDR3 reads TGTGCCAGCAACCCCCCGGGGGAAGATACGCAGTATTTT. The chain uses TRBV9 and TRBJ2-3, with D perhaps TRBD2 (6 bases). The V end lost 6 bases, the J end lost 5 bases, and 13 bases lay between the germline ends. The CDR3 spans 13 residues. CDR1 is SGDLS and CDR2 is YYNGEE in the germline V gene.

In its sample, this clonotype was seen a few times. This chain uses TRBV5-4 with TRBJ2-2; 11 positions agree with TRBD2. The germline CDR1 and CDR2 sequences are SGHNT and YYREEE (reference sequence). The junction had 8 bases not matched to a gene; V was cut back by 0 bases and J by 7 bases. This CDR3 spans 17 amino acids. CDR3 protein: CASSLGETSGVFGELFF. The CDR3 bases are TGTGCCAGCAGCTTGGGTGAGACTAGCGGGGTGTTCGGGGAGCTGTTTTTT.

The J gene is TRBJ1-5, the V gene TRBV18, with D uncertain. The CDR3 consists of 13 residues. Germline V CDR1 and CDR2: KGHSH, LQKENI. Trimming left V 6 bases short and J 0 bases short, with 6 bases between. The CDR3 nucleotides read TGTGCCAGCTCCCCCGATAGCAATCAGCCCCAGCATTTT. It encodes CASSPDSNQPQHF.

This clonotype was counted between two and nine times. CDR3 in amino acids: CASSGGAEKLFF. For the CDR3, the DNA is TGTGCCAGCAGTGGGGGGGCCGAAAAACTGTTTTTT. The V and J genes are TRBV6-1 and TRBJ1-4, with D possibly matching TRBD1 (6 bases). Germline V gene sequence: CDR1 MNHNS, CDR2 SASEGT. This CDR3 is built from 12 residues. V lost 4 bases and J lost 8, with 8 bases in between.

The chain joins TRBV28 to TRBJ2-1; 8 nucleotides agree with TRBD1. The length of the CDR3 is 16 residues. V shed 6 bases, J shed 2 bases, and the junction held 9 bases outside the gene matches. The V gene's germline CDR1 is MDHEN and CDR2 SYDVKM. CDR3 amino acids: CASSAPDRGPYNEQFF. CDR3 nucleotide sequence: TGTGCCAGCAGCGCTCCCGACAGGGGCCCCTACAATGAGCAGTTCTTC.

This clonotype has at least ten counts. DNA for the CDR3: TGTGCCATCAGTGAAGGGGTTAACTATGGCTACACCTTC. Its translation is CAISEGVNYGYTF. The chain is built from TRBV10-3 and TRBJ1-2; TRBD1 is a possible D gene (5 bases). Trimming took 3 bases from V and 1 from J, leaving 6 bases between them. In germline, CDR1 is ENHRY, CDR2 SYGVKD. There are 13 residues in the CDR3.

The chain recombines TRBV20-1 with TRBJ2-7; D might be TRBD1 (6 bases). V lost 5 bases and J lost 5, with 13 bases in between. This CDR3 is 12 amino acids long. The V gene's germline CDR1 is DFQATT and CDR2 SNEGSKA (reference sequence). The DNA of the CDR3 is TGCAGTGCTGGGGGCCAGCGAGACGAGCAGTACTTC. This codes for CSAGGQRDEQYF.

J is TRBJ1-1 and V is TRBV6-5; the D gene is possibly TRBD1 (5 bases). Germline loops: CDR1 MNHEY, CDR2 SVGAGI. CDR3 length equals 14 residues. The V end was cut by 4 bases, the J end by 1 base, with 10 bases between. CDR3 amino acids: CASSSHTGNTEAFF. The CDR3, as DNA: TGTGCCAGCAGTTCCCACACAGGGAACACTGAAGCTTTCTTT.

This clonotype has only a few counts. The gene calls are TRBV28 and TRBJ2-7, with TRBD2 as a possible D gene (7 bases). From germline, CDR1 is MDHEN and CDR2 SYDVKM. V lost 7 bases, J lost 6 bases, and 16 bases lay in between. CDR3 size: 13 residues. This CDR3 reads CASNYLRGGEQYF. The DNA of the CDR3 is TGTGCCAGCAACTACCTAAGGGGGGGCGAGCAGTACTTC.

This clonotype was observed a few times. This sequence joins TRBV20-1 and TRBJ2-3; 8 bases are a match to TRBD2. CDR1 and CDR2 (germline): DFQATT, SNEGSKA (reference sequence). The J segment lost 4 bases and the V segment lost 5 bases, leaving 8 bases of the junction unmatched. The CDR3 has 14 residues. CDR3 DNA: TGCAGTGCTTCCGGGACTAGTATCCCAGATACGCAGTATTTT. Encoded protein: CSASGTSIPDTQYF.

This chain joins TRBV5-5 and TRBJ2-7, with 11 bases fitting TRBD2. CDR1 is SGHKS, CDR2 YYEKEE, per germline (reference sequence). The trim removed 5 bases at V and 5 bases at J, leaving 9 bases unmatched. The CDR3 is made up of 15 amino acids. CDR3 in DNA: TGTGCCAGCAGGCCCCAGGGACTAGCGGCGGACGAGCAGTACTTC. Translated: CASRPQGLAADEQYF.

This clonotype appeared many times. This chain links TRBV3-1 with TRBJ1-1, with no clear D. V lost 1 base to trimming and J lost 3 bases, with 12 bases between them. Germline V gene data show CDR1 as LGHDT and CDR2 as YNNKEL (reference sequence). The CDR3 is 15 residues long. The CDR3 loop reads CASSQGLNSYTEAFF. DNA for the CDR3: TGTGCCAGCAGCCAAGGTCTCAACAGTTACACTGAAGCTTTCTTT.

V gene TRBV7-9 combines with J gene TRBJ2-5; 8 bases fit TRBD1. Germline V gives CDR1 SEHNR, CDR2 FQNEAQ (reference sequence). The CDR3 length is 17 residues. V was clipped by 7 bases and J by 1 base; unmatched bases: 14. The CDR3 DNA follows: TGTGCCAGCACCCCAGGGACAGGACCTTACTCCCAAGAGACCCAGTACTTC. Translating gives CASTPGTGPYSQETQYF.

This clonotype was counted at least ten times. V gene TRBV7-8 combines with J gene TRBJ1-1; TRBD1 matches at 7 bases. CDR1 SGHVS and CDR2 FQNEAQ come from the germline V gene. V gave up 1 base and J gave up 5 bases; unmatched junction bases: 7. The CDR3 is made up of 15 amino acids. This chain's CDR3 is CASSLEGAVETEAFF. CDR3 bases: TGTGCCAGCAGCTTAGAGGGGGCGGTCGAGACTGAAGCTTTCTTT.

This rearrangement joins TRBV28 to TRBJ2-3; 11 bases map to TRBD2. This CDR3 is built from 16 residues. The junction had 7 bases not matched to a gene; V was cut back by 6 bases and J by 2 bases. The germline gives CDR1 MDHEN, CDR2 SYDVKM. CDR3 nucleotides: TGTGCCAGCAGACGAGGACTAGCGGGTCACACAGATACGCAGTATTTT. Translation gives CASRRGLAGHTDTQYF.

The chain joins TRBV7-2 to TRBJ2-7, with 7 bases aligning to TRBD1. CDR1 is SGHTA and CDR2 is FQGNSA in the germline V gene. With V trimmed by 11 bases and J by 2 bases, 12 bases remained unmatched. This CDR3 is 14 amino acids long. The CDR3 DNA is TGTGCCTCTATGGAAGACAGGGTCCCCTACGAGCAGTACTTC. Its protein is CASMEDRVPYEQYF.

V is TRBV7-2 and J is TRBJ2-3; weak D call: TRBD2 (5 bases). The CDR3 is 14 amino acids. The germline V gene encodes CDR1 SGHTA and CDR2 FQGNSA. The V end was cut by 1 base, the J end by 5 bases, with 10 bases between. CDR3 protein: CASSLDGVLDTQYF. DNA of the CDR3: TGTGCCAGCAGCTTAGACGGGGTTTTAGATACGCAGTATTTT.

In this sample, this clonotype turned up many times. V gene TRBV20-1 combines with J gene TRBJ1-5, with no clear D. V dropped 5 bases and J dropped 5 bases, with 10 bases sitting between them. Germline lookup yields CDR1 DFQATT and CDR2 SNEGSKA (reference sequence). The CDR3 contains 12 residues. In DNA, the CDR3 is TGCAGTGCTGGCAACAGAGATCAGCCCCAGCATTTT. Protein: CSAGNRDQPQHF.

The chain carries TRBV12-3 or TRBV12-4 and TRBJ2-1, with 10 nucleotides matching TRBD2. The junction had 12 bases not matched to a gene; V was cut back by 5 bases and J by 8 bases. The CDR3 length is 16 residues. This CDR3 reads CASSAAKRGGLDEQFF. The CDR3 DNA reads as TGTGCCAGCAGTGCCGCAAAGCGGGGGGGCTTGGATGAGCAGTTCTTC.